The present T cell receptor beta chain was sequenced within a study of blood T cell repertoires in COVID-19. Study overall: The United States, Italy and Spain were the sources of the acute and convalescent COVID-19 samples. Sources were T cells, B-cell-depleted T cells, or PBMCs; the material itself was cDNA or gDNA.

Assay used: immunoSEQ multiplex PCR; TCRdb lists only in-frame clones, some missing. Here the sample spans tens of thousands of clones, about 80% being singletons. CDR3 length: 16 amino acids. Trimming took off 1 base at V and 6 bases at J, with 12 bases between the two ends. Germline V gives CDR1 KGHDR, CDR2 SFDVKD. The sample was peripheral blood. The source is a woman in her 70s with acute or convalescent COVID-19. The chain recombines TRBV24-1 with TRBJ1-6; D is possibly TRBD1 (5 bases). The CDR3 nucleotides read TGTGCCACCAGTGATTTCCAGGGCTTACTTAATTCACCCCTCCACTTT. It yields the protein CATSDFQGLLNSPLHF.